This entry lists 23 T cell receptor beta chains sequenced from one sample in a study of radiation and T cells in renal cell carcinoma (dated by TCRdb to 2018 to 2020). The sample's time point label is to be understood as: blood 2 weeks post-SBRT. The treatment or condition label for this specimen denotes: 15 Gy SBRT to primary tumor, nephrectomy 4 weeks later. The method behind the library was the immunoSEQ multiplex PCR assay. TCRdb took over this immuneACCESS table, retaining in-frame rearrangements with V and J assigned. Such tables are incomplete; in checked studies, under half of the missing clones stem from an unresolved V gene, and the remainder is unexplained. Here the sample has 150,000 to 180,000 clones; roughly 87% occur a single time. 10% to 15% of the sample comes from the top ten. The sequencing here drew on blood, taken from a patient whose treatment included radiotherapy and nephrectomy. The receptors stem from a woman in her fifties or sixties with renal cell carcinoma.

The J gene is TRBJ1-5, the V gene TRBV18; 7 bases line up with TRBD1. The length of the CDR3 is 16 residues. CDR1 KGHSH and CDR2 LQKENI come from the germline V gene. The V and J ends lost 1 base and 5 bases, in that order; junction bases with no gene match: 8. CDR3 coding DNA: TGTGCCAGCTCACCACGGGACAGCCCGCCGTATCAGCCCCAGCATTTT. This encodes CASSPRDSPPYQPQHF.

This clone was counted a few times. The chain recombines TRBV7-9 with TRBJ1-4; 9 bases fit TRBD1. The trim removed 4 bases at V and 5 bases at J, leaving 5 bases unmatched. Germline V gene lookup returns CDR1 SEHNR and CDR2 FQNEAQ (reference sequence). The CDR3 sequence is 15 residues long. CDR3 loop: CASSYAGTGNEKLFF. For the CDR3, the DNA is TGTGCCAGCAGCTACGCCGGGACAGGGAATGAAAAACTGTTTTTT.

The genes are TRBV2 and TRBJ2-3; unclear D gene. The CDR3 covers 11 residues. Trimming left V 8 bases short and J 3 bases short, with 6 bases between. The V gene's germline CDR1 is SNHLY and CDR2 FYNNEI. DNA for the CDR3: TGTGCCAGCGCAGCGACAGATACGCAGTATTTT. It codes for CASAATDTQYF.

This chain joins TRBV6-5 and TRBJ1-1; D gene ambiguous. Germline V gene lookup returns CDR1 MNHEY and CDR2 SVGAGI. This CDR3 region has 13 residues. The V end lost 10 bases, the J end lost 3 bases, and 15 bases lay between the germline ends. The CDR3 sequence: CATGRQIYTEAFF. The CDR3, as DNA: TGTGCCACCGGCCGCCAAATATACACTGAAGCTTTCTTT.

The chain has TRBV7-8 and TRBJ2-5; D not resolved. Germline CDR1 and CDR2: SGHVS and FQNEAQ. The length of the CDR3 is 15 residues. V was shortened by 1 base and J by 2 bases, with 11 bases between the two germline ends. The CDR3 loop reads CASSLGLGIQETQYF. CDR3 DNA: TGTGCCAGCAGCTTAGGTTTGGGAATTCAAGAGACCCAGTACTTC.

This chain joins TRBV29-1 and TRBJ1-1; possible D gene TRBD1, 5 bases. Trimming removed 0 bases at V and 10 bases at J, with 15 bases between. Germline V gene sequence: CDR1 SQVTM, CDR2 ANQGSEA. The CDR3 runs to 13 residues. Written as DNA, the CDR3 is TGCAGCGTTGAAGATGCCCCGGGGGTTGGAGCTTTCTTT. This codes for CSVEDAPGVGAFF. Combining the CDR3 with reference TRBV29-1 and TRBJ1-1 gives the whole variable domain SAVISQKPSRDICQRGTSLTIQCQVDSQVTMMFWYRQQPGQSLTLIATANQGSEATYESGFVIDKFPISRPNLTFSTLTVSNMSPEDSSIYLCSVEDAPGVGAFFGQGTRLTVV.

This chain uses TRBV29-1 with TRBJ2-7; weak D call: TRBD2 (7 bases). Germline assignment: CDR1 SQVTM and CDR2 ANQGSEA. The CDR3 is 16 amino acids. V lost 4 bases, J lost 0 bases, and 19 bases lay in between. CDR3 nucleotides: TGCAGCGTTGGGGGACACGGGCGGGGGAGCTCCTACGAGCAGTACTTC. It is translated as CSVGGHGRGSSYEQYF.

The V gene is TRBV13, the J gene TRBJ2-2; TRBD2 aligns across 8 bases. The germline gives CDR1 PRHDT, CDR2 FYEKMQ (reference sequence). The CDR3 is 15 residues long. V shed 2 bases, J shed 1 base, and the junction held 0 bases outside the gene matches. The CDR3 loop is CASSLTSGNTGELFF. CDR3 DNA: TGTGCCAGCAGCTTAACTAGCGGGAACACCGGGGAGCTGTTTTTT. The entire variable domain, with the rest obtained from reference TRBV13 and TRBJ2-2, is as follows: AAGVIQSPRHLIKEKRETATLKCYPIPRHDTVYWYQQGPGQDPQFLISFYEKMQSDKGSIPDRFSAQQFSDYHSELNMSSLELGDSALYFCASSLTSGNTGELFFGEGSRLTVL.

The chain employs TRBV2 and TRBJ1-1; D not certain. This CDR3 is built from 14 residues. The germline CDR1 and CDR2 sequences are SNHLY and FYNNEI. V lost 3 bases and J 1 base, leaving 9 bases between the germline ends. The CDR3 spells CASSEGSPNTEAFF. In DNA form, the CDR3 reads TGTGCCAGCAGTGAGGGCAGTCCGAACACTGAAGCTTTCTTT.

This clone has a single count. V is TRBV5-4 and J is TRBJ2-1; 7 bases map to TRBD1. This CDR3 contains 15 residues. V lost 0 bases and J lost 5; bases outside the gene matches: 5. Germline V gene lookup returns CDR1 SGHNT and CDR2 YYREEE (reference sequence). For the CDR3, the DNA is TGTGCCAGCAGCTTGGGACAGGGAATCGACAATGAGCAGTTCTTC. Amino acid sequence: CASSLGQGIDNEQFF. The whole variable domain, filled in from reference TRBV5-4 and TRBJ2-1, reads ETGVTQSPTHLIKTRGQQVTLRCSSQSGHNTVSWYQQALGQGPQFIFQYYREEENGRGNFPPRFSGLQFPNYSSELNVNALELDDSALYLCASSLGQGIDNEQFFGPGTRLTVL.

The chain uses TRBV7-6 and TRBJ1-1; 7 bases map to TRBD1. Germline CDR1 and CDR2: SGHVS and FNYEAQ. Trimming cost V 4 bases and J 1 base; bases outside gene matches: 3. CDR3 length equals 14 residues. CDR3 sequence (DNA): TGTGCCAGCAGCTCCAGGGGGGGGAACACTGAAGCTTTCTTT. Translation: CASSSRGGNTEAFF.

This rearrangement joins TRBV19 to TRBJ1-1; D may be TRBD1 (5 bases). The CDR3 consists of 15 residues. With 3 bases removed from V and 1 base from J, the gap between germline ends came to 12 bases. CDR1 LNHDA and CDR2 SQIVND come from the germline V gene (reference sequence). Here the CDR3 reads CASSMRERGNTEAFF. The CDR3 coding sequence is TGTGCCAGTAGTATGCGGGAGAGGGGGAACACTGAAGCTTTCTTT.

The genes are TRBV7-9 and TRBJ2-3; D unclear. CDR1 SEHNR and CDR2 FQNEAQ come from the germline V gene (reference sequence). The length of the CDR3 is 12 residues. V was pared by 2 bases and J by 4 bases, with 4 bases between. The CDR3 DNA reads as TGTGCCAGCAGCTTAACCCCAGATACGCAGTATTTT. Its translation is CASSLTPDTQYF.

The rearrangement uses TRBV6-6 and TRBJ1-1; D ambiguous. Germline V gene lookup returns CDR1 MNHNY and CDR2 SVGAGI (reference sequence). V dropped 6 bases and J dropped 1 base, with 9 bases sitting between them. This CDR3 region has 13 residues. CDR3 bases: TGTGCCAGCAGGAGACATAAGAACACTGAAGCTTTCTTT. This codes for CASRRHKNTEAFF.

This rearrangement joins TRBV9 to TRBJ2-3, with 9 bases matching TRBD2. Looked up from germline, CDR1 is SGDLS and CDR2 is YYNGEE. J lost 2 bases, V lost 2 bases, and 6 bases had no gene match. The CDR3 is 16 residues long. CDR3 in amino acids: CASSVGSGGPTDTQYF. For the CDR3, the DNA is TGTGCCAGCAGCGTTGGTAGCGGGGGCCCCACAGATACGCAGTATTTT.

CDR3 nucleotide sequence: TGTGCCAGCAGCTTAGTGGGCGGGAGTAGCACAGATACGCAGTATTTT. Translating gives CASSLVGGSSTDTQYF. The chain recombines TRBV7-6 with TRBJ2-3; 7 bases agree with TRBD2. The CDR3 sequence is 16 residues long. J was trimmed by 0 bases and V by 1 base; bases with no gene match: 4. Germline V gene sequence: CDR1 SGHVS, CDR2 FNYEAQ.

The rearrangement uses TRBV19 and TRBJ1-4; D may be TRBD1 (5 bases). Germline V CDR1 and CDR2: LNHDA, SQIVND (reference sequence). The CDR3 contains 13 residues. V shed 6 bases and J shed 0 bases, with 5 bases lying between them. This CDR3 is CASRGATNEKLFF. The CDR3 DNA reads TGTGCCAGTAGAGGGGCAACTAATGAAAAACTGTTTTTT.

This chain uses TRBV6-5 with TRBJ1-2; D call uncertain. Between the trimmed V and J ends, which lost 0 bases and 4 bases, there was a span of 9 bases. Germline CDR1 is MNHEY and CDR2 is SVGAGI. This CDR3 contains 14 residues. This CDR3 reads CASSYSMSGYGYTF. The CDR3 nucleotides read TGTGCCAGCAGTTACTCGATGTCAGGCTATGGCTACACCTTC.

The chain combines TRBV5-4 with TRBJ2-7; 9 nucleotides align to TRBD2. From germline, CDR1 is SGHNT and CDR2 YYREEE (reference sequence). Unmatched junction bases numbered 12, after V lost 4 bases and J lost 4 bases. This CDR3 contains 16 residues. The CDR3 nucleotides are TGTGCCAGCAGCCCCGACCCCGGGACTAGCTGGTACGAGCAGTACTTC. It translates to CASSPDPGTSWYEQYF.

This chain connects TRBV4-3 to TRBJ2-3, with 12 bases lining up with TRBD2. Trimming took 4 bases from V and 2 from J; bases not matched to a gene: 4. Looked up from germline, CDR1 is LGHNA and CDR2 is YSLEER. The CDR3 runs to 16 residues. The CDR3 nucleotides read TGCGCCAGCAGCCCCCGGACTAGCGGGAACACAGATACGCAGTATTTT. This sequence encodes CASSPRTSGNTDTQYF.

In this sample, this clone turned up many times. CDR3 in DNA: TGCGCCAGCAGACTTGATTCTCGACCGAGGGGCACTGAAGCTTTCTTT. Its protein is CASRLDSRPRGTEAFF. This rearrangement joins TRBV5-1 to TRBJ1-1, with D perhaps matching TRBD1 (5 bases). The germline V and J ends were trimmed by 5 bases and 4 bases, with 21 bases remaining between them. This CDR3 has 16 amino acids. Germline-derived CDR1 and CDR2 are SGHRS and YFSETQ.

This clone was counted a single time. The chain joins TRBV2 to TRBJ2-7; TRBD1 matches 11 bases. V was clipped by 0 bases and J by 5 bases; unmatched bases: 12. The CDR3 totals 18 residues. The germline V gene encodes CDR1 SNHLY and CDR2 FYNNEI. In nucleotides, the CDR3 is TGTGCCAGCAGTGAAGCAATCCCAGGGACAGGGGGTAGCGACGAGCAGTACTTC. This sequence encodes CASSEAIPGTGGSDEQYF.

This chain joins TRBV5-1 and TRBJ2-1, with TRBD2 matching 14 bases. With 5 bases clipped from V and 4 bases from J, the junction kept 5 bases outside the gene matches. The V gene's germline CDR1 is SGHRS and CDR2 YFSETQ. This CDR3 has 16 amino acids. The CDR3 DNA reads TGCGCCAGCAGATGGACTAGCGGGGGGTCGTACAATGAGCAGTTCTTC. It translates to CASRWTSGGSYNEQFF.